This section outlines one T cell receptor (beta chain) sequence together with its context. What it binds is not known. The PCR used 60 Vbeta and 13 Jbeta primers. Original processing notes: Unique TCR beta chains totaled approximately 83 million in a later count, with roughly 11 million of them shared. TCRdb's table, derived via immunoSEQ multiplex PCR, lists solely in-frame clones and lacks some. From that table come the V and J calls and clone size; the DNA was used to work out D and trimming. The sample carries 150,000 to 200,000 clones, roughly 80% recorded once. This entry belongs to a study of cytomegalovirus exposure and HLA in healthy donors. General observations from the study: Researchers reportedly found TCR beta sequences accurately predicted most subjects' HLA-A and HLA-B alleles.

Germline V gives CDR1 SGHAT, CDR2 FQNNGV. The CDR3 spans 16 residues. Trimming took 0 bases from V and 7 from J, leaving 15 bases between them. V and J are TRBV11-2 and TRBJ2-2; D may be TRBD1 (5 bases). The sample comprised PBMCs. The receptor was derived from a man aged 30-40 years in good health and CMV-seropositive. The CDR3 nucleotides are TGTGCCAGCAGCTTAGATCTTAGGGGTAGGGGCGGGGAGCTGTTTTTT. Protein sequence: CASSLDLRGRGGELFF.